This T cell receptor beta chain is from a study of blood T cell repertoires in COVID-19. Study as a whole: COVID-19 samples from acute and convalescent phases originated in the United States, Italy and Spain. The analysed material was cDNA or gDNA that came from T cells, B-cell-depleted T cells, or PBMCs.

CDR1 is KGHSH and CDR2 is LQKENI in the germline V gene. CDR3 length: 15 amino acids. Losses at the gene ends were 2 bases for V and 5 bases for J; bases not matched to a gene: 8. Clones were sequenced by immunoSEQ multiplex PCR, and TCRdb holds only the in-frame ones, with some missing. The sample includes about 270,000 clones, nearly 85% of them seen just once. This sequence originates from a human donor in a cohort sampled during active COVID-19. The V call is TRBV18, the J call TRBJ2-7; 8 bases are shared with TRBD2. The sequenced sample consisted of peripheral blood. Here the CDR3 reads CASSPSPGGGNEQYF. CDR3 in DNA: TGTGCCAGCTCACCAAGTCCGGGAGGGGGGAACGAGCAGTACTTC.